In its sample, the clone carrying this TCR beta chain was seen once. Antigen unknown. Here immunoSEQ multiplex PCR was the method, and the copy in TCRdb shows in-frame clones only, minus some. The sample includes 150,000 to 200,000 clones, approximately 90% of them seen just once. The CDR3 is made up of 12 amino acids. V was cut by 8 bases and J by 0 bases, with 8 bases left in between. The V gene's germline CDR1 is MDHEN and CDR2 SYDVKM. The sample belongs to a study of T cell responses to AZD1222 COVID-19 vaccine. Study results and caveats: Recipients of AZD1222 seropositive at baseline numbered only 6 or 7. Increases in Spike-specific TCR breadth and depth were seen after two AZD1222 doses.

Timing groups of about 4 and about 12 weeks for second doses were pooled. The receptor comes from an adult who received the AZD1222 COVID-19 vaccine. Sequencing used peripheral blood, obtained 28 days after the second AZD1222 dose. The chain couples TRBV28 to TRBJ2-7; no definite D call. CDR3 sequence (DNA): TGTGCCAGCTGCCAGCACTCCTACGAGCAGTACTTC. This gives the protein CASCQHSYEQYF.